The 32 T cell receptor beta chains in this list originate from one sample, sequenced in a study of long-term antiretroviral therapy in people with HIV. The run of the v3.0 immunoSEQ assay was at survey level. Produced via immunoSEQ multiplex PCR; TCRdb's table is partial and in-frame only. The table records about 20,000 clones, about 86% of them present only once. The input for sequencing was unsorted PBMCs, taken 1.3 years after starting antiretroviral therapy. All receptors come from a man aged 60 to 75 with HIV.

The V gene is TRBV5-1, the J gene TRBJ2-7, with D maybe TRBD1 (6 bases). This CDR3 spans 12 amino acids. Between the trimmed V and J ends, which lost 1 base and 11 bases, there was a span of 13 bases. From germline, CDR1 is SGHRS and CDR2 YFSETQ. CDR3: CASSLMGEGEYF. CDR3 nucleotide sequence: TGCGCCAGCAGCTTGATGGGCGAGGGGGAGTACTTC.

The CDR3 loop reads CAWSSQIPGELFF. CDR3 sequence (DNA): TGTGCCTGGAGTAGCCAGATTCCCGGGGAGCTGTTTTTT. The rearrangement uses TRBV30 and TRBJ2-2; D not certain. The CDR3 is 13 amino acids. Deletions cut 2 bases from V and 6 bases from J, with 10 bases between. Germline V gives CDR1 GTSNPN, CDR2 SVGIG (reference sequence).

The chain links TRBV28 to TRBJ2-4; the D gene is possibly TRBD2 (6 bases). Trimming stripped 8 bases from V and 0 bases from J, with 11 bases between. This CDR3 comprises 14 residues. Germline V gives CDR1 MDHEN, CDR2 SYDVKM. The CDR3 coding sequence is TGTGCCAGCCGCGTGGGGGGAGCCAAAAACATTCAGTACTTC. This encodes CASRVGGAKNIQYF.

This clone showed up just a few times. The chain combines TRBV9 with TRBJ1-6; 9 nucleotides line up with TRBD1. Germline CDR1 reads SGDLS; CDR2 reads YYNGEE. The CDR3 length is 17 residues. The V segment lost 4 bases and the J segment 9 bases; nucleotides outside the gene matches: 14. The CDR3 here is CASSPGQGLFNSSPLHF. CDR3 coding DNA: TGTGCCAGCAGCCCAGGACAGGGGTTATTCAACTCTTCACCCCTCCACTTT.

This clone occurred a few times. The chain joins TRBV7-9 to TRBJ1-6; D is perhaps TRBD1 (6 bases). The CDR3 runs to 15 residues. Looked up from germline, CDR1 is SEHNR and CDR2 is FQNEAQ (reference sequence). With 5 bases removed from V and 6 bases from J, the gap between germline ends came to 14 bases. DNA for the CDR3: TGTGCCAGCAGCCATATACGGGGGGCTAATTCACCCCTCCACTTT. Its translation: CASSHIRGANSPLHF.

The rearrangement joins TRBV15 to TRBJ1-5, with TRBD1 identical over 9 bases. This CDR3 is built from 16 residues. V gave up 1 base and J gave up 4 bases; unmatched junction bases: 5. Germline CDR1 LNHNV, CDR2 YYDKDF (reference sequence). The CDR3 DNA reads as TGTGCCACCAGCAGAGCGGCTGGGACAGGGAATCAGCCCCAGCATTTT. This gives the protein CATSRAAGTGNQPQHF. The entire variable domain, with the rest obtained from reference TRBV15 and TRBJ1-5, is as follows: DAMVIQNPRYQVTQFGKPVTLSCSQTLNHNVMYWYQQKSSQAPKLLFHYYDKDFNNEADTPDNFQSRRPNTSFCFLDIRSPGLGDTAMYLCATSRAAGTGNQPQHFGDGTRLSIL.

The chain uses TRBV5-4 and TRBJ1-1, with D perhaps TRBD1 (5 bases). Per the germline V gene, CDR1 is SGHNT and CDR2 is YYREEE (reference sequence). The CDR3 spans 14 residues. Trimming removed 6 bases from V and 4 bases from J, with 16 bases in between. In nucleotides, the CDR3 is TGTGCCAGCACCCGGGACCCCCAGGGCACTGAAGCTTTCTTT. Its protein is CASTRDPQGTEAFF.

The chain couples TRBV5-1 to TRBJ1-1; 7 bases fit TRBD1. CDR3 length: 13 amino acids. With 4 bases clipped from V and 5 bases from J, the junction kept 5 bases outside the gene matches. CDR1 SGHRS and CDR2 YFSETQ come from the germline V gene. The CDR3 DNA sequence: TGCGCCAGCAGCGTCGCAGGGGGTACTGAAGCTTTCTTT. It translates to CASSVAGGTEAFF.

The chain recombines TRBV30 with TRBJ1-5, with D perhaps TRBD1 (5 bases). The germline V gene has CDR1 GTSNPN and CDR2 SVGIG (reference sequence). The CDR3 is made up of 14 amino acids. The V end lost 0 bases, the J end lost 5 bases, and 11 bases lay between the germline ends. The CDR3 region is CAWSVLTVDQPQHF. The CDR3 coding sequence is TGTGCCTGGAGTGTACTGACAGTCGATCAGCCCCAGCATTTT. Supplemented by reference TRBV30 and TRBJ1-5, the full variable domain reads SQTIHQWPATLVQPVGSPLSLECTVEGTSNPNLYWYRQAAGRGLQLLFYSVGIGQISSEVPQNLSASRPQDRQFILSSKKLLLSDSGFYLCAWSVLTVDQPQHFGDGTRLSIL.

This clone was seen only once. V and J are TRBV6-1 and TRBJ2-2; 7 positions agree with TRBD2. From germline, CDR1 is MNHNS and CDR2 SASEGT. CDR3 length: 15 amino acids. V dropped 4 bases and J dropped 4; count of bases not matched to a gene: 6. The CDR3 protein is CASSGDYTLTGELFF. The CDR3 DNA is TGTGCCAGCAGTGGGGACTACACACTCACCGGGGAGCTGTTTTTT.

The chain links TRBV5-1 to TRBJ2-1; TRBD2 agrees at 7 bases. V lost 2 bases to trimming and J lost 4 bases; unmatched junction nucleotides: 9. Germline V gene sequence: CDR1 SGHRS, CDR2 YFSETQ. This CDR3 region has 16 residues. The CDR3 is CASSFGGGPGYNEQFF. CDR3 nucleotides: TGCGCCAGCAGCTTCGGGGGAGGGCCCGGGTACAATGAGCAGTTCTTC.

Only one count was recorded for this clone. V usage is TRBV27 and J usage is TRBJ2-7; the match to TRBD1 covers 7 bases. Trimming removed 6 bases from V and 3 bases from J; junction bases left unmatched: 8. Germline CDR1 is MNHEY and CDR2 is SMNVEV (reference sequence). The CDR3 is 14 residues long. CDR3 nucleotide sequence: TGTGCCAGCAGCCCTGACAGGGTGTACTACGAGCAGTACTTC. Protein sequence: CASSPDRVYYEQYF.

Written as DNA, the CDR3 is TGCGCCACCACTTCCTCGGGGGGCGCAGATACGCAGTATTTT. This gives the protein CATTSSGGADTQYF. The genes are TRBV5-1 and TRBJ2-3; D might be TRBD2 (7 bases). Trimming removed 9 bases at V and 4 bases at J, with 18 bases between. The germline V gene has CDR1 SGHRS and CDR2 YFSETQ. The CDR3 is 14 residues long.

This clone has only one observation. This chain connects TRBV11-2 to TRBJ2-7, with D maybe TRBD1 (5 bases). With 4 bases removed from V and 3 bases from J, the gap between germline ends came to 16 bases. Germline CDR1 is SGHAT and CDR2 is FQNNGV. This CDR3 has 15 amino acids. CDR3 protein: CASSSKLQVIYEQYF. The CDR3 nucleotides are TGTGCCAGCAGCTCCAAACTACAGGTTATCTACGAGCAGTACTTC.

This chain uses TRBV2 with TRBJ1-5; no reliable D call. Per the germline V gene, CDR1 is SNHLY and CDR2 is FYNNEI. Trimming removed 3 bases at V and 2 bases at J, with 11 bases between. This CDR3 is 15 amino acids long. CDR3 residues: CASSDPRAGNQPQHF. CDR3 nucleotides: TGTGCCAGCAGTGATCCTAGGGCTGGCAATCAGCCCCAGCATTTT.

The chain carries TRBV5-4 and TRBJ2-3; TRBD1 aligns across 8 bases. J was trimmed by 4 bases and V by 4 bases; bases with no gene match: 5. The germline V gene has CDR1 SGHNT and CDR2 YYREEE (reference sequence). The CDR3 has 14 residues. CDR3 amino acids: CASSTQGAADTQYF. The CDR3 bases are TGTGCCAGCAGCACTCAGGGGGCTGCAGATACGCAGTATTTT.

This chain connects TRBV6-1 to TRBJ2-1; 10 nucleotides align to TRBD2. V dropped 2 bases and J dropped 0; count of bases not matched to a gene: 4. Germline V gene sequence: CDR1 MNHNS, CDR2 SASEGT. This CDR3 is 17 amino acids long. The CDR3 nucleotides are TGTGCCAGCAGTGAATTGAGCGGGGGGGCCTCCTACAATGAGCAGTTCTTC. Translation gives CASSELSGGASYNEQFF.

The CDR3 DNA reads TGCGCCAGCAGCTTGCAGGGGGTTCGACTAGCGGGACTAACAGATACGCAGTATTTT. Its translation: CASSLQGVRLAGLTDTQYF. The chain is built from TRBV5-1 and TRBJ2-3; 11 bases are shared with TRBD2. After removal of 1 base from V and 3 bases from J, the junction contained 13 bases not matched to a gene. Germline V lookup: CDR1 SGHRS, CDR2 YFSETQ. This CDR3 contains 19 residues. Full variable domain (outside the CDR3, taken from reference TRBV5-1 and TRBJ2-3): KAGVTQTPRYLIKTRGQQVTLSCSPISGHRSVSWYQQTPGQGLQFLFEYFSETQRNKGNFPGRFSGRQFSNSRSEMNVSTLELGDSALYLCASSLQGVRLAGLTDTQYFGPGTRLTVL.

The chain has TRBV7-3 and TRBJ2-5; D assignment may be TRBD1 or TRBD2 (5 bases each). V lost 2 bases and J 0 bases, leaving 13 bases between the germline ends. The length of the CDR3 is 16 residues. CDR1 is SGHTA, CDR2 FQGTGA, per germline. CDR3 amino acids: CASSLHRGRNQETQYF. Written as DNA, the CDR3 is TGTGCCAGCAGCTTACACCGGGGACGCAACCAAGAGACCCAGTACTTC. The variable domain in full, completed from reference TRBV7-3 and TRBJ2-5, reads GAGVSQTPSNKVTEKGKYVELRCDPISGHTALYWYRQSLGQGPEFLIYFQGTGAADDSGLPNDRFFAVRPEGSVSTLKIQRTERGDSAVYLCASSLHRGRNQETQYFGPGTRLLVL.

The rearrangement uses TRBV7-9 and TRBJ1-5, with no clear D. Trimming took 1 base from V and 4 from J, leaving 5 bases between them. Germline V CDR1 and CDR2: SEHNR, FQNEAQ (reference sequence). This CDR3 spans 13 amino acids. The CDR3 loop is CASSLEQNQPQHF. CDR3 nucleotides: TGTGCCAGCAGCTTAGAACAAAATCAGCCCCAGCATTTT.

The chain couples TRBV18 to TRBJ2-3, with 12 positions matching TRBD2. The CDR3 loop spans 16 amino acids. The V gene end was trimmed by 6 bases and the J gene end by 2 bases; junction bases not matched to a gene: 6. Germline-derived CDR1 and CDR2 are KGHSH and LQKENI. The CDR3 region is CASSLTSGGPTDTQYF. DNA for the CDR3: TGTGCCAGCTCCCTGACTAGCGGGGGACCCACAGATACGCAGTATTTT.

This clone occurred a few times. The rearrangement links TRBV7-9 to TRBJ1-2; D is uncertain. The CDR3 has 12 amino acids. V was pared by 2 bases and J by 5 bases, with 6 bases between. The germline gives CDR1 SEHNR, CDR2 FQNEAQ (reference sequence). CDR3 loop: CASSLPAYGYTF. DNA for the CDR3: TGTGCCAGCAGCTTACCAGCTTATGGCTACACCTTC.

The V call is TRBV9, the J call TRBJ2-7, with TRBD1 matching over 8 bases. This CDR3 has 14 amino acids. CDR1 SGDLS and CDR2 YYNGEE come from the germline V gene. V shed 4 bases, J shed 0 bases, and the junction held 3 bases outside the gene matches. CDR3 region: CASSHDRGSYEQYF. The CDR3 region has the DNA TGTGCCAGCAGCCACGACAGGGGCTCCTACGAGCAGTACTTC.

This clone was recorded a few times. Here the CDR3 reads CASSELSTGDGYTF. The DNA for the CDR3 is TGTGCCAGCAGTGAACTCTCGACAGGGGATGGCTACACCTTC. The gene calls are TRBV25-1 and TRBJ1-2; 8 nucleotides match TRBD1. The ends lost 2 bases at V and 6 bases at J; junction bases unmatched: 5. CDR3 length equals 14 residues. In germline, CDR1 is MGHDK, CDR2 SYGVNS.

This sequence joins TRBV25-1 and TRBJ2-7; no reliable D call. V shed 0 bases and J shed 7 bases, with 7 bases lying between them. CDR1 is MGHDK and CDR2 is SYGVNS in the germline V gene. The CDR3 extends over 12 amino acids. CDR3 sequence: CASSEYPQEQYF. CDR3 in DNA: TGTGCCAGCAGTGAATATCCCCAGGAGCAGTACTTC.

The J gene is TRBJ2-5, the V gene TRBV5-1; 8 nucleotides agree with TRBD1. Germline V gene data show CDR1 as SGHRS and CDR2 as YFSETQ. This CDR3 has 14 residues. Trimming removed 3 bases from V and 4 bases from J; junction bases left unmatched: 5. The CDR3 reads CASSSQGAGETQYF. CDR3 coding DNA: TGCGCCAGCAGCTCGCAGGGGGCTGGAGAGACCCAGTACTTC.

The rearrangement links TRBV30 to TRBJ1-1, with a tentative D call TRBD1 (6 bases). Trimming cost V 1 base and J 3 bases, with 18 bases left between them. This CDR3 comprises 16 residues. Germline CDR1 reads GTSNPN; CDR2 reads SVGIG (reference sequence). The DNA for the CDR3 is TGTGCCTGGAGTGGCCCCTGGGGGGCGGCGGACACTGAAGCTTTCTTT. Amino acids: CAWSGPWGAADTEAFF.

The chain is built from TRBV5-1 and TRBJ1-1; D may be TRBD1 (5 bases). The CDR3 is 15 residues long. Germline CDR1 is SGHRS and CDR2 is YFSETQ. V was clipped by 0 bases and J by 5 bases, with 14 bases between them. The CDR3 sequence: CASSLVWGLGTEAFF. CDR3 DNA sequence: TGCGCCAGCAGCTTGGTATGGGGCTTAGGTACTGAAGCTTTCTTT.

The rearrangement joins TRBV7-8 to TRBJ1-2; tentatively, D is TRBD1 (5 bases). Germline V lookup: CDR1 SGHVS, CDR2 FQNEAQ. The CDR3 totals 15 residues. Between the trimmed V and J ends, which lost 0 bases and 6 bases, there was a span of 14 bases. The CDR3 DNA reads TGTGCCAGCAGCTTAGCGGGTGGAGGGGAAGATGGCTACACCTTC. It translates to CASSLAGGGEDGYTF.

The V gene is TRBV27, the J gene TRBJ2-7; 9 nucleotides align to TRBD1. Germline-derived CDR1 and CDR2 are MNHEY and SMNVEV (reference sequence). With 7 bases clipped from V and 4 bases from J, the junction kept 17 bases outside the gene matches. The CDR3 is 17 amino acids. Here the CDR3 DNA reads TGTGCCAGCATTCCCCTCGCCAGGGGACAGGGAAGGTACGAGCAGTACTTC. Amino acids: CASIPLARGQGRYEQYF.

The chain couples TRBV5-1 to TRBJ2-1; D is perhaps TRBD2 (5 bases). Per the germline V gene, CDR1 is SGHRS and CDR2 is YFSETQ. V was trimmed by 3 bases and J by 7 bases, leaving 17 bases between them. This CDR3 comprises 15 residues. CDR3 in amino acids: CASSSPGRTGNEQFF. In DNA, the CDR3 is TGCGCCAGCAGCTCCCCCGGACGGACGGGAAATGAGCAGTTCTTC. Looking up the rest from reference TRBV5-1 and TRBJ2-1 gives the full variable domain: KAGVTQTPRYLIKTRGQQVTLSCSPISGHRSVSWYQQTPGQGLQFLFEYFSETQRNKGNFPGRFSGRQFSNSRSEMNVSTLELGDSALYLCASSSPGRTGNEQFFGPGTRLTVL.

DNA of the CDR3: TGTGCCAGCAGTCTCCTCCTGGGCACTGAAGCTTTCTTT. Protein sequence: CASSLLLGTEAFF. The V call is TRBV27, the J call TRBJ1-1; D not resolved. CDR3 length: 13 amino acids. Trimming stripped 5 bases from V and 4 bases from J, with 11 bases between. Germline values: CDR1 MNHEY, CDR2 SMNVEV (reference sequence).